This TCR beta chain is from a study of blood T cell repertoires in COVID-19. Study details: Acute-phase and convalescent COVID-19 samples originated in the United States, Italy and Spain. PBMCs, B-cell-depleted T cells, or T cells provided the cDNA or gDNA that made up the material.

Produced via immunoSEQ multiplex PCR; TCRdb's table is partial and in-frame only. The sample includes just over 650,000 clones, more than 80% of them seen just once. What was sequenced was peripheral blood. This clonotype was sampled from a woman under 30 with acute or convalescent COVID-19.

This chain's CDR3 is CASSPRTNTDTQYF. DNA for the CDR3: TGTGCCAGCAGCCCTCGGACTAACACAGATACGCAGTATTTT. The gene calls are TRBV9 and TRBJ2-3; weak D call: TRBD2 (6 bases). Germline V gene lookup returns CDR1 SGDLS and CDR2 YYNGEE. V was clipped by 4 bases and J by 2 bases, with 11 bases between them. The CDR3 consists of 14 residues.